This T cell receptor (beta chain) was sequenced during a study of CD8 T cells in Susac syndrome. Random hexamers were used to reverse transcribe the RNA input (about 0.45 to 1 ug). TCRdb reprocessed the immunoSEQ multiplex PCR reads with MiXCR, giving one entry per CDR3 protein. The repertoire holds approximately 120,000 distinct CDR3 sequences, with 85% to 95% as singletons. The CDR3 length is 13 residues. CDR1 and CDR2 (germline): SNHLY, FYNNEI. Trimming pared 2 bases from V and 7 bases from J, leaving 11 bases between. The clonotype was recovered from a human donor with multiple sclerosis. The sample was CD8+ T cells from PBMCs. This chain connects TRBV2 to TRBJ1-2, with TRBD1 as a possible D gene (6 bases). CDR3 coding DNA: TGTGCCAGCAGTGAAACACAGGGTCGTGGCTACACCTTC. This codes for CASSETQGRGYTF.